A single T cell receptor (beta chain) is shown here with its context. The CDR3 covers 13 residues. J was trimmed by 8 bases and V by 6 bases; bases with no gene match: 9. Germline V gene data show CDR1 as MGHDK and CDR2 as SYGVNS. This sample is part of a study of control samples from healthy donors and cancer patients. Profiling relied on immunoSEQ multiplex PCR, and the TCRdb table lists in-frame clones only, not all of them. Here the sample spans some 120,000 clones, more than 80% being singletons. This TCR was recovered from a man younger than 35 in good health. The V call is TRBV25-1, the J call TRBJ1-2, with TRBD1 matching over 7 bases. Sequenced input: blood. For the CDR3, the DNA is TGTGCCAGCAGCCTCACAGGGGAGGACGGCTACACCTTC. It specifies CASSLTGEDGYTF.